The 25 T cell receptor beta chains below were found in one sample sequenced in a study of cytomegalovirus exposure and HLA in healthy donors (dated by TCRdb to the late 2010s). Receptor libraries were prepared by the immunoSEQ multiplex PCR assay. For the multiplex PCR, a mixture combining 60 forward primers for TCR Vbeta segments and 13 reverse primers for TCR Jbeta segments was used. Held by TCRdb, this immuneACCESS table contains in-frame sequences only and omits some clones. Under half of the omission traces to an unresolved V gene where checked; the cause of the rest is unknown. In all, the sample holds approximately 170,000 clones, and roughly 88% of those were seen once. 1.2% of the sample is held by the ten biggest clonotypes. Sequencing was performed on PBMCs. Source of these receptors: a boy aged 2 to 9 in good health and CMV-seronegative.

The V and J genes are TRBV11-2 and TRBJ2-7; TRBD2 is a possible D gene (6 bases). The CDR3 runs to 12 residues. The V and J ends lost 4 bases and 6 bases respectively, with 10 bases between them. Per germline, CDR1 SGHAT and CDR2 FQNNGV. The CDR3 sequence is CASSSGTGEQYV. The CDR3, as DNA: TGTGCCAGCAGCTCAGGGACTGGCGAGCAGTACGTC.

The chain carries TRBV7-6 and TRBJ2-3; possible D gene TRBD2, 7 bases. V dropped 0 bases and J dropped 3 bases, with 13 bases sitting between them. Germline V gene sequence: CDR1 SGHVS, CDR2 FNYEAQ. This CDR3 has 16 amino acids. The CDR3 DNA is TGTGCCAGCAGCTTAGCTGGGGGGGGCCGAACAGATACGCAGTATTTT. Translation gives CASSLAGGGRTDTQYF. Full variable domain (missing parts from reference TRBV7-6 and TRBJ2-3): GAGVSQSPRYKVTKRGQDVALRCDPISGHVSLYWYRQALGQGPEFLTYFNYEAQQDKSGLPNDRFSAERPEGSISTLTIQRTEQRDSAMYRCASSLAGGGRTDTQYFGPGTRLTVL.

The chain joins TRBV28 to TRBJ2-1, with TRBD1 as a possible D gene (5 bases). This CDR3 has 14 residues. The germline V and J ends were trimmed by 10 bases and 5 bases, with 18 bases remaining between them. Germline lookup yields CDR1 MDHEN and CDR2 SYDVKM. CDR3 residues: CATKGHLDNNEQFF. The CDR3 coding sequence is TGTGCCACCAAAGGACACCTTGATAACAATGAGCAGTTCTTC.

This CDR3 is CASSVGSSGRNEQFF. The CDR3 region has the DNA TGTGCCAGCAGCGTAGGCAGTAGCGGGAGGAATGAGCAGTTCTTC. This chain links TRBV9 with TRBJ2-1; TRBD2 agrees at 10 bases. CDR3 length: 15 amino acids. Trimming took 0 bases from V and 7 from J; bases not matched to a gene: 4. Germline V lookup: CDR1 SGDLS, CDR2 YYNGEE.

This clone was seen more than once but under ten times. The chain is built from TRBV5-1 and TRBJ2-7; 13 nucleotides line up with TRBD2. Germline CDR1 SGHRS, CDR2 YFSETQ. V lost 2 bases, J lost 2 bases, and 7 bases stayed unmatched. The CDR3 contains 17 residues. The CDR3 DNA sequence: TGCGCCAGCAGCTTCGGGACTAGCGGGACCTTTCCCTACGAGCAGTACTTC. Protein sequence: CASSFGTSGTFPYEQYF.

The chain joins TRBV25-1 to TRBJ2-1, with D perhaps TRBD2 (6 bases). This CDR3 has 15 amino acids. V gave up 2 bases and J gave up 7 bases, with 15 bases separating them. The germline V gene encodes CDR1 MGHDK and CDR2 SYGVNS. The CDR3 sequence is CASSEGGPLGNEQFF. DNA for the CDR3: TGTGCCAGCAGTGAAGGAGGGCCCCTCGGGAATGAGCAGTTCTTC.

This clone came up a few times. This chain joins TRBV28 and TRBJ1-6; 9 bases line up with TRBD1. Looked up from germline, CDR1 is MDHEN and CDR2 is SYDVKM. The J segment lost 9 bases and the V segment lost 11 bases, leaving 8 bases of the junction unmatched. CDR3 length: 13 amino acids. DNA for the CDR3: TGTGCCCGCTACAACAGGGGGCCTTCACCCCTCCACTTT. Translating it yields CARYNRGPSPLHF.

With respect to this clone: One end of the junction is discordant with germline, which a read error may explain. The CDR3 sequence is CSSSFGDLGGKVEAFF. CDR3 nucleotide sequence: TGTTCCAGCAGCTTTGGGGACTTGGGGGGGAAGGTTGAAGCTTTCTTT. The J gene is TRBJ1-1, the V gene TRBV7-9; TRBD1 is a possible D gene (5 bases). The CDR3 spans 16 residues. Germline V gene sequence: CDR1 SEHNR, CDR2 FQNEAQ (reference sequence).

The rearrangement uses TRBV15 and TRBJ1-3; 9 nucleotides align to TRBD1. CDR3 length equals 14 residues. Losses at the gene ends were 1 base for V and 8 bases for J; bases not matched to a gene: 3. Germline V gives CDR1 LNHNV, CDR2 YYDKDF (reference sequence). The DNA of the CDR3 is TGTGCCACCAGCAGAGGGGACAGGGACCACACCATATATTTT. Its translation is CATSRGDRDHTIYF.

V usage is TRBV5-6 and J usage is TRBJ1-1, with TRBD1 identical over 7 bases. The CDR3 covers 14 residues. J was trimmed by 7 bases and V by 0 bases; bases with no gene match: 6. The germline CDR1 and CDR2 sequences are SGHDT and YYEEEE. CDR3 loop: CASSLGQGIIEAFF. The CDR3 bases are TGTGCCAGCAGCTTGGGACAGGGTATAATTGAAGCTTTCTTT.

The gene calls are TRBV11-2 and TRBJ2-2, with 13 positions matching TRBD2. The V and J ends lost 3 bases and 2 bases, in that order; junction bases with no gene match: 0. Germline-derived CDR1 and CDR2 are SGHAT and FQNNGV. This CDR3 is built from 16 residues. The CDR3, as DNA: TGTGCCAGCAGCTTGGGACTAGCGGGAAACACCGGGGAGCTGTTTTTT. It yields the protein CASSLGLAGNTGELFF.

Written as DNA, the CDR3 is TGTGCCAGCAGCCCCAGGACAGGGGGGGGCGGGACCCAGTACTTC. Its translation: CASSPRTGGGGTQYF. This chain links TRBV7-2 with TRBJ2-5; 10 bases map to TRBD1. The CDR3 spans 15 residues. From germline, CDR1 is SGHTA and CDR2 FQGNSA. J was trimmed by 7 bases and V by 5 bases; bases with no gene match: 10.

V usage is TRBV9 and J usage is TRBJ2-5, with unresolved D. The germline V and J ends were trimmed by 0 bases and 5 bases, with 14 bases remaining between them. Germline loops: CDR1 SGDLS, CDR2 YYNGEE. The CDR3 is made up of 15 amino acids. In nucleotides, the CDR3 is TGTGCCAGCAGCGTAGGCGAGCGAGTCGGGGAGACCCAGTACTTC. Translation gives CASSVGERVGETQYF.

This rearrangement joins TRBV10-1 to TRBJ2-1; D gene uncertain. Per germline, CDR1 WNHNN and CDR2 SYGVQD (reference sequence). The CDR3 consists of 13 residues. The V gene lost 2 bases and the J gene lost 5 bases, with 7 bases spanning the gap. The CDR3 region has the DNA TGCGCCAGCAGTGAGACAGCCCACAATGAGCAGTTCTTC. It translates to CASSETAHNEQFF.

The rearrangement uses TRBV7-2 and TRBJ2-7, with TRBD2 identical over 7 bases. The V segment lost 2 bases and the J segment 2 bases; nucleotides outside the gene matches: 3. The CDR3 spans 14 residues. Germline-derived CDR1 and CDR2 are SGHTA and FQGNSA. The CDR3 DNA sequence: TGTGCCAGCAGCTTAACCGGACTAGCCTACGAGCAGTACTTC. Protein sequence: CASSLTGLAYEQYF.

The chain uses TRBV13 and TRBJ2-3; 9 bases match TRBD1. This CDR3 is built from 16 residues. In germline, CDR1 is PRHDT, CDR2 FYEKMQ (reference sequence). V was pared by 3 bases and J by 6 bases, with 10 bases of the junction left unmatched. The CDR3 region is CASSFRDRVTDDTQYF. In DNA form, the CDR3 reads TGTGCCAGCAGCTTCCGGGACAGGGTAACGGATGATACGCAGTATTTT.

This CDR3 reads CASGLSTSRGVEQYV. The CDR3 coding sequence is TGTGCTAGTGGTTTGTCCACCTCCCGCGGGGTTGAGCAGTACGTC. V and J are TRBV12-5 and TRBJ2-7, with TRBD2 as a possible D gene (6 bases). In germline, CDR1 is LGHNT, CDR2 FRNRAP. The CDR3 runs 15 residues. Trimming cost V 2 bases and J 7 bases, with 18 bases left between them.

The chain has TRBV15 and TRBJ2-1, with 14 positions matching TRBD2. Germline V gives CDR1 LNHNV, CDR2 YYDKDF (reference sequence). V trimming: 5 bases; J trimming: 8 bases; junction bases outside the gene matches: 5. This CDR3 has 15 amino acids. CDR3 bases: TGTGCCACCAGCCCACAGACTAGCGGGGGGGATGAGCAGTTCTTC. Amino acid sequence: CATSPQTSGGDEQFF. The full variable domain, with the rest looked up from reference TRBV15 and TRBJ2-1, is DAMVIQNPRYQVTQFGKPVTLSCSQTLNHNVMYWYQQKSSQAPKLLFHYYDKDFNNEADTPDNFQSRRPNTSFCFLDIRSPGLGDTAMYLCATSPQTSGGDEQFFGPGTRLTVL.

The V and J genes are TRBV5-4 and TRBJ1-2; 8 bases are a match to TRBD1. Germline V gene lookup returns CDR1 SGHNT and CDR2 YYREEE (reference sequence). With V trimmed by 4 bases and J by 4 bases, 12 bases remained unmatched. This CDR3 is 16 amino acids long. The CDR3 protein is CASSIRRGQGSYGYTF. The CDR3 DNA sequence: TGTGCCAGCAGCATAAGAAGAGGACAGGGAAGCTATGGCTACACCTTC.

This clone has a handful of counts. The gene calls are TRBV9 and TRBJ2-3, with D possibly being TRBD1 (6 bases). Germline-derived CDR1 and CDR2 are SGDLS and YYNGEE. The CDR3 extends over 13 amino acids. With 7 bases removed from V and 2 bases from J, the gap between germline ends came to 11 bases. CDR3 protein: CASARDITDTQYF. The DNA for the CDR3 is TGTGCCAGCGCCCGGGACATCACAGATACGCAGTATTTT.

The chain uses TRBV2 and TRBJ2-7; weak D call: TRBD2 (5 bases). The CDR3 totals 13 residues. Germline V gene data show CDR1 as SNHLY and CDR2 as FYNNEI. Trimming removed 10 bases from V and 3 bases from J, with 16 bases in between. CDR3 coding DNA: TGTGCCACCACCCGGGGTTTTAGCTACGAGCAGTACTTC. Amino acids: CATTRGFSYEQYF.

The chain carries TRBV12-5 and TRBJ2-1; 16 bases are a match to TRBD2. The junction had 7 bases not matched to a gene; V was cut back by 5 bases and J by 3 bases. From germline, CDR1 is LGHNT and CDR2 FRNRAP. The CDR3 totals 18 residues. CDR3 sequence: CASGAPGLAGGRYNEQFF. The DNA for the CDR3 is TGTGCTAGTGGTGCCCCGGGACTAGCGGGAGGGCGCTACAATGAGCAGTTCTTC.

This clone was seen a handful of times. The rearrangement uses TRBV7-6 and TRBJ2-3, with D unclear. The germline V gene encodes CDR1 SGHVS and CDR2 FNYEAQ. The V end was cut by 1 base, the J end by 0 bases, with 8 bases between. This CDR3 has 15 residues. CDR3 protein: CASSLERLSTDTQYF. In DNA form, the CDR3 reads TGTGCCAGCAGCTTAGAAAGACTCAGCACAGATACGCAGTATTTT.

This rearrangement joins TRBV10-2 to TRBJ1-3; 7 bases are a match to TRBD1. CDR1 and CDR2 (germline): WSHSY, SAAADI. Trimming removed 4 bases from V and 1 base from J; junction bases left unmatched: 10. CDR3 length: 17 residues. In nucleotides, the CDR3 is TGCGCCAGCAGTGGGGGACAGCTTTACCTTTCTGGAAACACCATATATTTT. It encodes CASSGGQLYLSGNTIYF.

The chain uses TRBV5-4 and TRBJ1-2; 12 bases map to TRBD1. Germline V gene lookup returns CDR1 SGHNT and CDR2 YYREEE (reference sequence). The CDR3 totals 16 residues. V gave up 4 bases and J gave up 4 bases; unmatched junction bases: 8. CDR3 region: CASSRGQGAPGYGYTF. CDR3 nucleotide sequence: TGTGCCAGCAGCCGGGGACAGGGGGCGCCTGGCTATGGCTACACCTTC. The complete variable domain, with remaining parts taken from reference TRBV5-4 and TRBJ1-2, reads ETGVTQSPTHLIKTRGQQVTLRCSSQSGHNTVSWYQQALGQGPQFIFQYYREEENGRGNFPPRFSGLQFPNYSSELNVNALELDDSALYLCASSRGQGAPGYGYTFGSGTRLTVV.